This T cell receptor beta chain was captured by sequencing in a study of blood T cell repertoires in COVID-19. Across the study: T cells, B-cell-depleted T cells, or PBMCs supplied cDNA or gDNA.

The CDR3 loop spans 13 amino acids. The V and J ends lost 7 bases and 6 bases, in that order; junction bases with no gene match: 5. Germline CDR1 is LGHNT and CDR2 is FRNRAP. As handled by the study authors: Nucleated cell counts were estimated from reference gene primer amplification. Libraries were prepared by immunoSEQ multiplex PCR; TCRdb keeps only in-frame clonotypes and omits some of them. V, J and clone size reflect that table, while D and trimming were determined from the DNA. The sample shows 300,000 or so clones, around 89% of them seen only once. This sequence was found in a man aged 18 to 35 who had recovered from COVID-19. The sample was peripheral blood. The rearrangement joins TRBV12-5 to TRBJ1-5; TRBD1 aligns across 8 bases. CDR3 DNA: TGTGCTAGTGCCCTGACAGGGGTTCAGCCCCAGCATTTT. It encodes CASALTGVQPQHF.